The entry that follows covers one T cell receptor beta chain sequence. In replicate PCRs of sorted subsets, roughly 200 ng DNA, approximately 30,000 T cell genomes, was used. Only in-frame clones appear in the TCRdb table, and some are missing; sequencing was by immunoSEQ multiplex PCR. Of a few million clones in the sample, around nine tenths were seen once. The sample comes from a study of shared clonotypes between healthy human individuals. The CDR3 loop spans 16 amino acids. Trimming took 0 bases from V and 7 from J, leaving 18 bases between them. Germline assignment: CDR1 MGHRA and CDR2 YSYEKL. This TCR was sampled from a young man in good health. Sequencing input: naive CD4+ T cells sorted from blood. The sample's subset: CD45RA+ positively selected. The rearrangement uses TRBV4-1 and TRBJ1-2; no clear D gene. In DNA form, the CDR3 reads TGCGCCAGCAGCCAAGATCAGGCCCTCCCCCGGGGTGGCTACACCTTC. Translation: CASSQDQALPRGGYTF.